This section outlines one T cell receptor beta chain sequence together with its context. Its antigen remains unidentified. The data were obtained in a study of post-analysis software for immune sequencing data. For the study at large: The courses of disease that were included comprised relapsing-remitting, secondary progressive and progressive-relapsing multiple sclerosis. Study results and limitations: Strong co-clustering by F measure was evident for samples that had been prepared in the same batch. In patients, TRBV5-6, TRBV5-1 and TRBV20-1 belonged to roughly five TRBV segments found more frequently than in controls. Compared with controls, patients showed significantly lower normalized Chao1 diversity.

Every TCR beta cDNA library bore unique molecular identifiers. Input of roughly 1 to 11 million T cells yielded about half a million cDNA molecules. TCRdb fed the PCR reads into MiXCR, producing one record per CDR3 protein. The sample carries 450,000 to 700,000 distinct CDR3 sequences, 44% recorded once. Per the germline V gene, CDR1 is SEHNR and CDR2 is FQNEAQ (reference sequence). CDR3 length equals 12 residues. With 1 base removed from V and 12 bases from J, the gap between germline ends came to 12 bases. The chain recombines TRBV7-9 with TRBJ1-2; D uncertain. This receptor was taken from a girl between 5 and 17 years old with multiple sclerosis. The sequenced sample consisted of blood. The CDR3 loop reads CASSLGARNDTF. The CDR3 nucleotides are TGTGCCAGCAGCTTAGGGGCGAGGAACGACACCTTC. The full variable domain, completed using reference TRBV7-9 and TRBJ1-2, is DTGVSQNPRHKITKRGQNVTFRCDPISEHNRLYWYRQTLGQGPEFLTYFQNEAQLEKSRLLSDRFSAERPKGSFSTLEIQRTEQGDSAMYLCASSLGARNDTFGSGTRLTVV.